The entry that follows covers one TCR beta chain sequence. This clonotype was found a few times. Its antigen remains unidentified. One base away there is no much larger clone; base qualities are not given. The record originates from a study of T cells in Graves' hyperthyroidism and ophthalmopathy (dated by TCRdb to between 2018 and 2020). Regarding the study in general: Peripheral blood samples were taken at initial diagnosis, before any treatment was given. TCR V-J signatures able to tell the groups apart were searched for in a discovery cohort of some 97 patients, of whom roughly 42 had Graves' ophthalmopathy and about 60 had stable Graves' hyperthyroidism. After sampling, hyperthyroidism patients received methimazole starting at 30 mg daily, and ophthalmopathy patients received high-dose intravenous methylprednisolone. Prospective prediction of ophthalmopathy was tested in an independent validation cohort of fewer than 20 hyperthyroidism patients and approximately 17 patients who later progressed to ophthalmopathy. TCR Vbeta CDR3 sequencing of around 130 peripheral blood samples (over 40 ophthalmopathy, about 74 hyperthyroidism and some 17 progressor patients) is reported in the paper. The approximately 98 discovery patients were randomly divided into training and test sets at a 7:3 ratio. In addition, the study compared T-cell repertoires in thyroid tissue and in blood from over 5 Graves' hyperthyroidism patients. The paper's findings and limits, for the study overall: Ophthalmopathy was separated from stable hyperthyroidism by a 13 V-J signature model, with over 85% sensitivity and 81% to 83% specificity obtained in cross-validation and 80%/75% obtained in testing. Blood samples also contained most of the expanded thyroid clonotypes (frequency above 0.001), which suggests that blood repertoires may reflect thyroid immune responses. Sample size was not statistically predetermined, and blinding of investigators to group allocation was not performed. During validation, the model predicted progression to ophthalmopathy a median of roughly 7.1 months ahead of onset, with roughly 65% sensitivity and around 73% specificity.

A patient counted as having stable Graves' hyperthyroidism if no progression to ophthalmopathy occurred over 18 months of follow-up. The hyperthyroidism patients were between 18 and 65 years old and newly diagnosed, with a disease duration of less than 2 months. The study excluded patients with uncontrolled infections, other autoimmune diseases, pregnancy or lactation. Clinical symptoms, serum thyroxine and TRAb, thyroid ultrasound, and orbital computed tomography formed the basis for the diagnoses. PBMCs were separated from approximately 10 ml of fresh peripheral blood using Ficoll-Paque density gradient centrifugation. Total RNA was extracted with Trizol reagent, and quality was checked on an Agilent 2100 Bioanalyzer. The TCR beta CDR3 regions were amplified from RNA transcripts. The TCR CDR3 was subjected to a first round of RT-PCR using the HTBI primer set and the Qiagen OneStep RT-PCR kit. A second multiplex PCR round built the libraries, followed by size selection and purification. The libraries were sequenced on an Illumina HiSeq2000 using paired-end 100 bp reads. On the authors' methods: SOAPnuke was used to process the raw data, throwing out any read that contained adapters or uncalled bases, had a mean Phred below 15, or lacked an exact constant-primer or identifier match. COPE v1.2.5 was used to merge the high-quality paired reads, and each unique nucleotide sequence was defined as a clonotype. MiTCR v1.1 was used to align clonotypes to the IMGT TRBV, TRBD and TRBJ reference segments. Analysis was restricted to V-J combinations with a frequency above 0.0001, which covered 99% to 99.2% of repertoires. The TCS score was defined as F50 (clonal expansion) divided by E x V (chaos), with BLOSUM62-based TCRdist calculated between CDR3 peptides within each V-J. Welch's t-statistics and random forest reduced just over 500 V-J features to about 12, which were used in a naive Bayes classifier (R e1071). TCRdb reprocessed the public reads (quality trimming at Q25 with fastp, clone calling with MiXCR) and kept in-frame beta chains. When rows share a CDR3 protein, they turn into one entry using the most common DNA and genes. It is TCRdb's table, rather than the study itself, that gives the V and J calls and clone size. This sample comprises hundreds of thousands of distinct CDR3 sequences, approximately 20% of them detected only once. About two fifths of the sample is held by the ten biggest clonotypes.

V is reduced by 6 bases and J by 2 bases, leaving a spacing of 14 bases between them. The cysteine opens and the phenylalanine closes a CDR3 of 15 amino acids. This entry keeps only the CDR3 DNA: 45 bases, framed from base 1. The germline V gene yields KGHSH for CDR1 and LQKENI for CDR2. Input material: blood. The rearrangement combines TRBV18 with TRBJ1-5; confidence is insufficient to name the D gene. This TCR derives from a man aged 35-49 years with Graves' hyperthyroidism. The nucleotide sequence is TGTGCCAGCTCCCTTTCCGAAGGTGGCAATCAGCCCCAGCATTTT. Its translation is CASSLSEGGNQPQHF.